This is a list of T cell receptor beta chains from one sample in a study of blood T cell repertoires in COVID-19. The data were produced by immunoSEQ multiplex PCR, yet TCRdb's version contains in-frame clones alone and is incomplete. Of 250,000 or so clones listed, approximately 89% are singletons. The material sequenced was peripheral blood. Receptors were obtained from a man aged 35 to 55 with active or convalescent COVID-19. CDR3s include the opening cysteine and the closing phenylalanine or tryptophan. Each record gives: clone size, J gene, V gene, D gene, CDR3 DNA, CDR3 protein. A D gene is named only where the DNA matches it firmly. Size is omitted from some rows. Given values are once, few, many or a class for expanded clones.

size: once; J: TRBJ1-1; V: TRBV20-1; D: .; DNA: TGCAGTGCTACCTCGGACACTGAAGCTTTCTTT; CDR3: CSATSDTEAFF
size: .; J: TRBJ1-4; V: TRBV6-5; D: TRBD1; DNA: TGTGCCAGCACCGAGAGACAGGGTCGGGAAAAACTGTTTTTT; CDR3: CASTERQGREKLFF
size: few; J: TRBJ2-7; V: TRBV12-5; D: .; DNA: TGTGCTAGTGGCCCAGAGCGGCACTACGAGCAGTACTTC; CDR3: CASGPERHYEQYF
size: .; J: TRBJ2-7; V: TRBV11-2; D: .; DNA: TGTGCCAGCAGCTTAGGGGGGGTCGGGCCCGGCGAGCAGTACTTC; CDR3: CASSLGGVGPGEQYF
size: once; J: TRBJ1-3; V: TRBV7-9; D: TRBD1; DNA: TGTGCCAGCAGCTCCGGGACAGGGGGTTACACCATATATTTT; CDR3: CASSSGTGGYTIYF
size: once; J: TRBJ2-2; V: TRBV27; D: TRBD1; DNA: TGTGCCACCATGACAGGGCCGGATACCGGGGAGCTGTTTTTT; CDR3: CATMTGPDTGELFF
size: once; J: TRBJ2-7; V: TRBV9; D: .; DNA: TGTGCCAGCAGCGTCTCCCCCACTAGATCCGTGCAGTACTTC; CDR3: CASSVSPTRSVQYF
size: .; J: TRBJ1-2; V: TRBV19; D: .; DNA: TGTGCCAGTAGTATGGGCAGGGGCGTCTATGGCTACACCTTC; CDR3: CASSMGRGVYGYTF
size: .; J: TRBJ2-3; V: TRBV9; D: .; DNA: TGTGCCAGCAGCGTAGGAAGCGGTGCTAGCACAGATACGCAGTATTTT; CDR3: CASSVGSGASTDTQYF
size: .; J: TRBJ2-5; V: TRBV7-8; D: TRBD2; DNA: TGTGCCAGCAGCACACCGGGACTAGAGGAGACCCAGTACTTC; CDR3: CASSTPGLEETQYF
size: .; J: TRBJ2-7; V: TRBV6-5; D: .; DNA: TGTGCCAGTCGCTCAGGCGACGCCTACGAGCAGTACTTC; CDR3: CASRSGDAYEQYF
size: .; J: TRBJ2-5; V: TRBV5-1; D: TRBD2; DNA: TGCGCCAGCAGCCTCCCCGGGAGGTTAGAGACCCAGTACTTC; CDR3: CASSLPGRLETQYF
size: .; J: TRBJ1-2; V: TRBV9; D: .; DNA: TGTGCCAGCAGCGTTGGCGGCGACTATGGCTACACCTTC; CDR3: CASSVGGDYGYTF
size: .; J: TRBJ1-3; V: TRBV11-3; D: .; DNA: TGTGCCAGCAGCTTGGGCACGCTTGGAAACACCATATATTTT; CDR3: CASSLGTLGNTIYF
size: .; J: TRBJ1-1; V: TRBV15; D: TRBD1; DNA: TGTGCCACCAGCAGAGATACAGGGGGCACTGAAGCTTTCTTT; CDR3: CATSRDTGGTEAFF
size: .; J: TRBJ1-5; V: TRBV24-1; D: .; DNA: TGTGCCACCAGTGACCGGGGGGTTTTTCAGCCCCAGCATTTT; CDR3: CATSDRGVFQPQHF
size: .; J: TRBJ1-4; V: TRBV6-5; D: .; DNA: TGTGCCAGCAAAATGTCGGGGGCTAATGAAAAACTGTTTTTT; CDR3: CASKMSGANEKLFF
size: .; J: TRBJ1-1; V: TRBV11-2; D: .; DNA: TGTGCCAGCAGCTCAGGTTTAGCTTTCTTT; CDR3: CASSSGLAFF
size: once; J: TRBJ2-3; V: TRBV3-1/TRBV3-2; D: .; DNA: TGTGCCAGCAGCCAGGGCGCGGGAGATACGCAGTATTTT; CDR3: CASSQGAGDTQYF
size: .; J: TRBJ1-5; V: TRBV4-2; D: TRBD1; DNA: TGTGCCAGCAGCCAAGATCCGGGGACAGGGGACAGCCAGCCCCAGCATTTT; CDR3: CASSQDPGTGDSQPQHF